This section outlines one T cell receptor beta chain sequence together with its context. This receptor's antigen is unknown. Base qualities are not recorded, but no much larger clone differs from it by a single base. The library was generated by the immunoSEQ multiplex PCR assay. The multiplex PCR relied on a mix of 60 forward primers for TCR Vbeta segments and 13 reverse primers for TCR Jbeta segments. The CDR3 region of rearranged TCR beta genes was amplified from genomic DNA with a multiplex PCR assay. The amplified TCR beta libraries were sequenced on the Illumina HiSeq System as 87-base-pair reads. The study's processing was this. Across the 600 to 700 repertoires, a later analysis counted 80 million or so unique TCR beta chains, approximately 12 million of which were shared by at least two donors. Raw reads were error-corrected and collapsed into unique sequences with a nearest-neighbor algorithm that merged closely related sequences to remove PCR and sequencing errors. CDR3 sequences were aligned to IMGT reference sequences to assign V, D and J gene segments. Each retained sequence needed at least a six-nucleotide match to both a V gene segment and a J gene segment. Rearrangements were classified as productive when the CDR3 lacked stop codons and remained in frame with V and J, and all other rearrangements were classified as non-productive. Following IMGT convention, CDR3 was defined as the stretch from the second conserved V-encoded cysteine to the conserved J-encoded phenylalanine. Sequences without an unambiguous match to a single V gene segment were excluded from the earlier analysis of several hundred of the donors. An earlier analysis of about 600 of the donors called V segments functional above 56.7% productive rearrangements and segregating when the between-donor standard deviation exceeded 5%. A statistical classification framework was built for diagnosing cytomegalovirus status from the catalog of TCR beta chain sequences. A later analysis assigned V and J genes by comparing TCR nucleotide sequences with IMGT/GENE-DB human TR gene sequences. A later analysis assigned CDR3 sequences and most-parsimonious VDJ recombination scenarios with the TCRdist pipeline. In a later analysis, every TCR beta chain was defined by the combination of its CDR3 amino acid sequence and its V-gene family, and reads without a unique V-gene family were dropped. In a later analysis, some 600 highly shared, low-generation-probability nucleotide sequences were removed to address suspected cross-contamination and a sequencing artifact. A later analysis calculated a clonal expansion index for each public chain from normalized within-repertoire ranks of inferred template counts. In a later analysis, generation probabilities were computed using a VDJ recombination model fitted to out-of-frame rearrangements, and the results were checked against IGoR. Hypergeometric tests were used in a later analysis to score TCR-TCR, TCR-HLA and TCR-CMV co-occurrence, with a repertoire-size bias correction applied to the TCR pairs. False discovery rates were estimated in a later analysis by permuting HLA or CMV assignments 20 times. In a later analysis, co-occurring TCRs were grouped using DBSCAN, and TCRdist sequence similarity was added for clustering within HLA-allele-positive subsets. Repertoires with fewer than 30,000 or more than 120,000 public chains were left out of co-occurrence clustering, as were roughly five repertoires with anomalous nucleotide sharing. Drawn from immuneACCESS, this table holds only the in-frame rearrangements with V and J called that TCRdb kept. Clones are partly lost; checked studies trace under half to an unresolved V gene and leave the rest unexplained. The V and J calls and clone size are taken from that table; D and trimming were inferred from the DNA. Present in this sample are over 250,000 clones, approximately 90% of which were seen just once. The top ten constitute almost 4% of the sample.

The cohort was made up of approximately 700 healthy bone marrow donors. At the time of sampling, every cohort member was nominally healthy, though immune exposures that went unrecorded were likely present. The donor tested CMV seropositive, placing the donor among the roughly 300 seropositive members of the cohort. Each donor provided a peripheral blood sample, and peripheral blood mononuclear cells were used for TCR beta sequencing. The Qiagen DNeasy Blood Extraction Kit was used to extract genomic DNA from the blood cell samples. This sample is part of a study of cytomegalovirus exposure and HLA in healthy donors (dated 2017 in TCRdb). For context, the study as a whole: An earlier analysis of roughly 610 of the donors reported 276 Gb of sequence data and 100 million to 120 million unique TCR beta sequences obtained from around 170 million T cells. The genetic ancestry cluster associated with self-reported Caucasian donors included roughly 84% of the 300 to 450 genotyped donors. To predict cytomegalovirus infection status, the study brought together high-throughput TCR immunosequencing, statistical association of individual TCRs with disease status, and machine learning. Typing coverage varied by locus: roughly 629-640 donors for A, B, C, DRB1 and DQB1; about 520 for DQA1; around 610 for DPA1; 450 to 480 for DPB1. Donor age, sex, ethnicity and CMV serostatus were compiled alongside the repertoire data. Among 300 to 500 genotyped donors of the cohort, an average of approximately 220,000 unique TCR beta nucleotide sequences was sequenced per donor, of which 15% to 20% were non-productive. Rather than drawing on any new phenotypic data, the later analysis identified candidate immune exposures from TCR beta sequences and the way those sequences occurred across donors. HLA typing covered class I and class II loci at four-digit resolution. Four to six DR-DQ haplotypes were handled as single units for association and clustering, since linkage in the cohort was strong. In a later genetic analysis, genome-wide SNP genotypes for about three fifths of the roughly 670 donors were used, and that subset was treated as a discovery cohort. In a later analysis, previously published TCR beta repertoires from about 670 donors were re-analyzed and high-resolution HLA genotyping was added so that TCR occurrence patterns could be studied. The study profiled the T cell repertoires of more than 500 subjects by immunosequencing and related them to cytomegalovirus serostatus. To decide whether each TCR beta V gene segment behaved as functional or pseudogenic, an earlier analysis of fewer than 750 of the donors relied on high-throughput TCR beta sequencing. An early release that covered 640 HLA-typed donors contained around 300 gigabases of sequencing data and about 84 million unique TCR sequences. Along with the roughly 610-subject first cohort, a separate validation cohort of approximately 110 different subjects was used. All discovery cohort repertoires had been generated using a single sequencing platform. The aim of the study was to test whether cataloging public T cell receptors could identify signatures of past pathogen exposure.

The investigation overall reported the following: Most TCR sequences were seen in very few donors, while some public TCRs were found in many individuals. A later analysis found that TCR association rates varied across HLA loci, with DRB1 alleles showing the most associated TCRs and HLA-C alleles the fewest. In an earlier analysis of fewer than 750 of the donors, most TCR beta V segments were observed in productive rearrangements about 87% or about 30% of the time, broadly matching IMGT annotations. According to a later analysis, most CMV-associated TCR beta chains appeared to be HLA-restricted, and the HLA associations seemed to be driven largely by CMV exposure. Because some donors lacked HLA typing at each locus, the association tests relied only on the typed subset. When HLA alleles, especially DR and DQ, strongly co-occurred, attributing TCR associations to individual alleles was difficult. In a later genetic analysis, fewer N-insertions in productive TCRs were reported among donors in an Asian-associated ancestry cluster than the approximately 710-donor mean. Over 15 rarely observed V segments, including chromosome 9 orphons, were excluded from the earlier analysis of a few hundred of the donors because counts were too low. In the study, some 160 TCR beta chains were listed as associated with cytomegalovirus. Linkage disequilibrium might explain the correlated functional status among segregating V segments, but an unknown experimental factor could not be excluded. Sequencing depth was assumed to be roughly uniform across donors in the presence/absence analyses, though that assumption may not hold. At a false discovery rate of 0.05, a later analysis linked under 20,000 TCR beta sequences to specific HLA alleles. A few of the identified cytomegalovirus-associated TCR beta chains were confirmed in vitro to be specific for cytomegalovirus antigens. CMV serostatus was the only immune exposure information available for the cohort. A further reported finding was that TCR beta sequences accurately predicted the HLA-A and HLA-B alleles for most subjects in the first cohort. The authors suggested that the approach could potentially be generalized to other disease states and immunological phenotypes. In a later analysis, HLA-associated TCR beta chains showed more clonal expansion and lower generation probabilities than non-associated chains that were equally common. Several of the top co-occurrence clusters appeared to be linked to parvovirus B19, influenza, CMV and Epstein-Barr virus, according to a later analysis. In this cohort, only TCR beta chains were sequenced, and detectable features were limited by the absence of alpha or paired-chain data. In a later genetic analysis, a missense DCLRE1C variant was associated with V-gene and J-gene trimming of TCR beta chains, and the association was replicated in an independent cohort. The classifier was reported to diagnose cytomegalovirus status with high specificity and sensitivity in both the original and validation cohorts. The sequencing pipeline was judged likely to have produced a cluster of highly shared sequence variants as a technical artifact.

The sample was PBMCs. This receptor was obtained from a man between 40 and 49 years old in good health and CMV-seropositive.

The nucleotide sequence reads TGTGCCAGCAGTGCTTTCATGTTAAAAAAGCGTCCCTACGAGCAGTACTTC. Its translation is CASSAFMLKKRPYEQYF. This receptor chain uses TRBV25-1 and TRBJ2-7; the D gene is not confidently resolved. From the germline V gene, CDR1 is MGHDK and CDR2 is SYGVNS. Including the terminal cysteine and phenylalanine, the CDR3 comprises 17 residues. CDR3 DNA is the only sequence kept; it has 51 bases, read in frame from the first base. V was cut back by 4 bases and J by 2 bases, leaving a gap of 21 bases between them.